The T cell receptor beta chain described here comes from a study of CXCR3-negative and CXCR3-positive naive CD8 T cells. Study-wide results and limits: Greater hydrophobicity was found in TRB CDR3s of CXCR3-positive naive cells than of CXCR3-negative naive cells. Whereas memory cells differed, naive CXCR3-negative and CXCR3-positive cells shared similar TRBV-TRBJ usage. Post-cryopreservation CXCR3 expression was partly diminished, and the bulk of assays employed fresh PBMCs.

Worth noting for this clonotype: Its antigen remains unknown.

The germline CDR1 and CDR2 sequences are MDHEN and SYDVKM. The CDR3 covers 15 residues. Each CD8+ T cell subset was flow-sorted in triplicate. Every sort contained 300,000 cells. Phenotypically, naive CD8+ T cells corresponded to CD45RO-CCR7+CD27+CD95-. 5' RACE with UMI labels generated the TRB cDNA libraries. With the 5' RACE reads reprocessed, TCRdb shows one record per CDR3 protein and no DNA. The specimen's table records roughly 63,000 distinct CDR3 sequences. Sequenced: naive CXCR3+ CD8+ T cells from blood. The subset: CD45RO-CCR7+CD27+CD95- naive CD8+ T cells expressing CXCR3 (TNR3+). The rearrangement uses TRBV28 and TRBJ1-1; TCRdb's D call, TRBD1, is unchecked because there is no DNA. The TCR was taken from a human donor in good health. Some clones in this sample may be carry-over from other donors' samples. CDR3 residues: CASSFYPTGFTEAFF.